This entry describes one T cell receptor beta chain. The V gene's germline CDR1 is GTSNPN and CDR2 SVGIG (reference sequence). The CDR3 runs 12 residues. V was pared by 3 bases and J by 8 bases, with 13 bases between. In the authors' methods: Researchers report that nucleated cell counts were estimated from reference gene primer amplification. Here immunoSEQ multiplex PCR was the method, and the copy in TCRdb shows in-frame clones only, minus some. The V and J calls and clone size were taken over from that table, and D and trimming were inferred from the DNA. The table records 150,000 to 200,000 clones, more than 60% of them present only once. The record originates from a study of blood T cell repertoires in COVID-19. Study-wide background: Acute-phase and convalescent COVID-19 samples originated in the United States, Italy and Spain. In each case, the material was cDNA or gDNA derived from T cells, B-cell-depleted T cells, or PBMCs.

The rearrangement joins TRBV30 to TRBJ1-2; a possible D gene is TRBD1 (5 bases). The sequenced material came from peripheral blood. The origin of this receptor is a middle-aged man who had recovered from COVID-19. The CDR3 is CAWRSGLWGYTF. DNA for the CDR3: TGTGCCTGGAGGTCGGGACTATGGGGCTACACCTTC.